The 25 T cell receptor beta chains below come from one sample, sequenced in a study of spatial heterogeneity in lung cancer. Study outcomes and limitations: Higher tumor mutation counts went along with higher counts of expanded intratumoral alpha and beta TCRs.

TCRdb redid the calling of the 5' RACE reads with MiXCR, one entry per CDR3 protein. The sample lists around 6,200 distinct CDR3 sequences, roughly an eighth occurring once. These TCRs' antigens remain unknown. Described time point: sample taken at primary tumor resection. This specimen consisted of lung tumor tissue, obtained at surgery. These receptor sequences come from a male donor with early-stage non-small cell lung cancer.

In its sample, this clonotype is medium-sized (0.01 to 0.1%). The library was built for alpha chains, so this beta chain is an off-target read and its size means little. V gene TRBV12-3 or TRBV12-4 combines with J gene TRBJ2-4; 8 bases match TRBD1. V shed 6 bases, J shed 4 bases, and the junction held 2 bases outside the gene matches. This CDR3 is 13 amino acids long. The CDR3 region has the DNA TGTGCCAGCAGAGGACAGGGAAAAAACATTCAGTACTTC. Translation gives CASRGQGKNIQYF.

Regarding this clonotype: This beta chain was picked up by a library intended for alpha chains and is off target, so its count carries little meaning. CDR3 DNA sequence: TGTGCCAGCAGTTCGCTGTACCGGGGGCAGTTCTTC. This gives the protein CASSSLYRGQFF. J is TRBJ2-1 and V is TRBV12-3 or TRBV12-4; maybe TRBD2 (5 bases). V was pared by 4 bases and J by 12 bases, with 13 bases between. CDR3 length: 12 amino acids.

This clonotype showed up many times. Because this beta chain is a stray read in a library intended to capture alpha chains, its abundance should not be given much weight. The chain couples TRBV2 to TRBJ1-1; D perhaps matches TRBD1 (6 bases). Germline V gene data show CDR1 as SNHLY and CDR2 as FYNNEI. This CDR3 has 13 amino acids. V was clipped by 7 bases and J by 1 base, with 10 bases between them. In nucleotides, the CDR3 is TGTGCCAGCAATTCACAGGGGAACACTGAAGCTTTCTTT. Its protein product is CASNSQGNTEAFF.

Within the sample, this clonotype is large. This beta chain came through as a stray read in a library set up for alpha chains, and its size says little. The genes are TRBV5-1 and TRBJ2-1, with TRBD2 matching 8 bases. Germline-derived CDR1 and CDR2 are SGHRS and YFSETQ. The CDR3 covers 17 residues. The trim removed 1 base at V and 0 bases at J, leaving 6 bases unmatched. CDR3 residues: CASSLRTSRNSYNEQFF. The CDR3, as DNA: TGCGCCAGCAGCTTGAGGACTAGCCGAAACTCCTACAATGAGCAGTTCTTC.

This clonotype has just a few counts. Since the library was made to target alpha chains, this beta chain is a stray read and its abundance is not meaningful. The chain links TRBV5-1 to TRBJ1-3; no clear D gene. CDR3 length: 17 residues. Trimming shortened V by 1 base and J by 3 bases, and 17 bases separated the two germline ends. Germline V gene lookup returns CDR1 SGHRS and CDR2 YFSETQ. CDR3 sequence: CASSLPGSGPGGNTIYF. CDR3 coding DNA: TGCGCCAGCAGCTTGCCTGGCTCCGGGCCGGGTGGAAACACCATATATTTT.

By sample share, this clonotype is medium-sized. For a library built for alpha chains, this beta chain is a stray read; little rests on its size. The CDR3: CSAKGPSNTGELFF. The CDR3 DNA follows: TGCAGTGCTAAGGGGCCTTCGAACACCGGGGAGCTGTTTTTT. The chain has TRBV20-1 and TRBJ2-2; D perhaps matches TRBD1 (5 bases). In germline, CDR1 is DFQATT, CDR2 SNEGSKA (reference sequence). The V end was cut by 4 bases, the J end by 0 bases, with 9 bases between. The CDR3 runs to 14 residues.

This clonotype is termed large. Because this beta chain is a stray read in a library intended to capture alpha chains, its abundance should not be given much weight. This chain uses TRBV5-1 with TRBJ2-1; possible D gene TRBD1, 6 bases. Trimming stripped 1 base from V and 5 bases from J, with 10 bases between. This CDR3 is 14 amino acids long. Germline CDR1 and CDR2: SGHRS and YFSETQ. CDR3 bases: TGCGCCAGCAGCTTGTTGACAGGTAACAATGAGCAGTTCTTC. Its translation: CASSLLTGNNEQFF. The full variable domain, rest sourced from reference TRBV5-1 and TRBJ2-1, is KAGVTQTPRYLIKTRGQQVTLSCSPISGHRSVSWYQQTPGQGLQFLFEYFSETQRNKGNFPGRFSGRQFSNSRSEMNVSTLELGDSALYLCASSLLTGNNEQFFGPGTRLTVL.

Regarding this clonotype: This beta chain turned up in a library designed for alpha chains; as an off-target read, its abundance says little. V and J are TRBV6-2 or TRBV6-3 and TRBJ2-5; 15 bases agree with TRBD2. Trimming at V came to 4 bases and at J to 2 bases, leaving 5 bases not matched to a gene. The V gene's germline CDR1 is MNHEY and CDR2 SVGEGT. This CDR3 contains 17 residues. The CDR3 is CASSWTSGRAQQETQYF. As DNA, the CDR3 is TGTGCCAGCAGTTGGACTAGCGGGAGGGCTCAGCAAGAGACCCAGTACTTC.

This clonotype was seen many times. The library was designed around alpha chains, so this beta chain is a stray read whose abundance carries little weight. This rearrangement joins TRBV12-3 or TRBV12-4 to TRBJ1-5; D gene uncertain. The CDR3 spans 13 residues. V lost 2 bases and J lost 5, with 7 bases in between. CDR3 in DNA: TGTGCCAGCAGTTTAAGGGTAGATCAGCCCCAGCATTTT. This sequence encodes CASSLRVDQPQHF.

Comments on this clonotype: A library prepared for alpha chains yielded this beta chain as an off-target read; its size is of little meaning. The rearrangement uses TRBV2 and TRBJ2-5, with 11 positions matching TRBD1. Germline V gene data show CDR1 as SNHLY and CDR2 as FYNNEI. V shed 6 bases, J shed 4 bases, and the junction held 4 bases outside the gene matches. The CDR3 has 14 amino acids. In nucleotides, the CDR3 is TGTGCCAGCAGGAGGACAGGGGGCGTAGAGACCCAGTACTTC. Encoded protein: CASRRTGGVETQYF.

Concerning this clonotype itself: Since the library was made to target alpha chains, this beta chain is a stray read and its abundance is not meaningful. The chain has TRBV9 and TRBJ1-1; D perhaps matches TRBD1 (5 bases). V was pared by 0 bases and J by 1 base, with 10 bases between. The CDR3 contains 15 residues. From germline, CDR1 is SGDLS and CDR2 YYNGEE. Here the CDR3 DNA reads TGTGCCAGCAGCGTAGGGGGGACTGAGAACACTGAAGCTTTCTTT. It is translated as CASSVGGTENTEAFF.

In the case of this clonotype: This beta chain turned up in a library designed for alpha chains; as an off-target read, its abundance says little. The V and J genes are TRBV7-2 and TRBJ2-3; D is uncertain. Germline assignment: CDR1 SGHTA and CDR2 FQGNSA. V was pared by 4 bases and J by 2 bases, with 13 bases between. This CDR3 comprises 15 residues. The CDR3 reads CASSYATGNTDTQYF. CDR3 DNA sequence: TGTGCCAGCAGCTATGCCACTGGAAACACAGATACGCAGTATTTT. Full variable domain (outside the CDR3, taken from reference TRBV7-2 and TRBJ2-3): GAGVSQSPSNKVTEKGKDVELRCDPISGHTALYWYRQSLGQGLEFLIYFQGNSAPDKSGLPSDRFSAERTGGSVSTLTIQRTQQEDSAVYLCASSYATGNTDTQYFGPGTRLTVL.

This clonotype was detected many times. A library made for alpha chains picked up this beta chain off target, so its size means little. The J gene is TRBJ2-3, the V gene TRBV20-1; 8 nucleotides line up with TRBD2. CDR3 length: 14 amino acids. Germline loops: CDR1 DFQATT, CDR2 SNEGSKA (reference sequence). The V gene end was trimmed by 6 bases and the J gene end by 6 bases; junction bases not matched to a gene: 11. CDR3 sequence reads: CSACDSGIGDTQYF. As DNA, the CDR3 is TGCAGTGCATGCGATAGCGGGATTGGGGATACGCAGTATTTT.

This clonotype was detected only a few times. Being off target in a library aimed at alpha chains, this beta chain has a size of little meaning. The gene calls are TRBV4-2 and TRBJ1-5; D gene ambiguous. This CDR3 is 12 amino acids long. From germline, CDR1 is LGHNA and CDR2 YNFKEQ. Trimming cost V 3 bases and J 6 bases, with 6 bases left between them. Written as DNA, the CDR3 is TGTGCCAGCAGCCACATCGGTCAGCCCCAGCATTTT. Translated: CASSHIGQPQHF.

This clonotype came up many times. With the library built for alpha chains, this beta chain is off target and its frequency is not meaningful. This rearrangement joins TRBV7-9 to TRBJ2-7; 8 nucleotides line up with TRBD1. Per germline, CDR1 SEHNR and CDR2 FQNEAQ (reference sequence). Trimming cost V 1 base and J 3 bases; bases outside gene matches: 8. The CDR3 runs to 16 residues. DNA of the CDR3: TGTGCCAGCAGCTTAGACCGCAGGGGGCGTATCTACGAGCAGTACTTC. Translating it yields CASSLDRRGRIYEQYF. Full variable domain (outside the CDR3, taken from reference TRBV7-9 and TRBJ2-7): DTGVSQNPRHKITKRGQNVTFRCDPISEHNRLYWYRQTLGQGPEFLTYFQNEAQLEKSRLLSDRFSAERPKGSFSTLEIQRTEQGDSAMYLCASSLDRRGRIYEQYFGPGTRLTVT.

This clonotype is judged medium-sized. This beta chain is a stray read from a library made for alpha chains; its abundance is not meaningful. This CDR3 is CASSFSGVTGELFF. In DNA form, the CDR3 reads TGTGCCAGCAGCTTTAGCGGAGTCACCGGGGAGCTGTTTTTT. This chain links TRBV7-9 with TRBJ2-2, with a tentative D call TRBD2 (6 bases). The ends were cut back, 3 bases at V and 4 bases at J, with 9 bases in the middle. The CDR3 covers 14 residues. Germline V CDR1 and CDR2: SEHNR, FQNEAQ (reference sequence).

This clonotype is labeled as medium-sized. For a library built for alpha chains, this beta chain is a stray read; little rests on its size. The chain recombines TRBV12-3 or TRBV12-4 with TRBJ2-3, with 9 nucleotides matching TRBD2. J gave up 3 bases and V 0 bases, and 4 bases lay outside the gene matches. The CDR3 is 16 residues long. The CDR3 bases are TGTGCCAGCAGTTTAGCTGCGGCGGGAGGGACAGATACGCAGTATTTT. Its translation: CASSLAAAGGTDTQYF.

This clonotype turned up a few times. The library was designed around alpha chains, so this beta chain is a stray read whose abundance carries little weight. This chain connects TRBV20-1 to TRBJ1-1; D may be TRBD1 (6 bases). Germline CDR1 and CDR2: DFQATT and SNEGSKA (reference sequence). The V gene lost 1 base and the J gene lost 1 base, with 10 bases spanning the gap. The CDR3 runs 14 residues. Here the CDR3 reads CSARAGGSNTEAFF. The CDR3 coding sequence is TGCAGTGCTAGAGCGGGGGGCTCGAACACTGAAGCTTTCTTT.

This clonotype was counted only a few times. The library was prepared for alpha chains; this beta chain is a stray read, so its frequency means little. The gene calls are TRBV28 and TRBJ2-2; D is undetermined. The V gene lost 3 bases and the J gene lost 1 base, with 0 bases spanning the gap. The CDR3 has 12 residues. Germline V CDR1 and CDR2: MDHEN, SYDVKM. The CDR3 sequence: CASSLNTGELFF. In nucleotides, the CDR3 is TGTGCCAGCAGTTTGAACACCGGGGAGCTGTTTTTT.

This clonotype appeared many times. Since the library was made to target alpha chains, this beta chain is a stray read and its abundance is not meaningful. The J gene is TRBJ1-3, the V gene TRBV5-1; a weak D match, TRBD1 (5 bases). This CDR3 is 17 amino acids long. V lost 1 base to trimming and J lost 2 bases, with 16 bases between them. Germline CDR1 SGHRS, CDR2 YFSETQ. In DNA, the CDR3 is TGCGCCAGCAGCTTGCAGGCATTGAGCAGGGCTGGAAACACCATATATTTT. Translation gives CASSLQALSRAGNTIYF.

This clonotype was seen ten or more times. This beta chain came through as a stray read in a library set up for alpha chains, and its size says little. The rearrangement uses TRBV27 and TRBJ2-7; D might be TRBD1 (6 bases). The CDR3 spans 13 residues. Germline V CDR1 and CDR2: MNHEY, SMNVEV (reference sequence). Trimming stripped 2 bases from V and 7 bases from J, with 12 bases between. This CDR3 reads CASSLTRQAEQYF. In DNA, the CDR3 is TGTGCCAGCAGTTTAACCCGACAGGCTGAGCAGTACTTC.

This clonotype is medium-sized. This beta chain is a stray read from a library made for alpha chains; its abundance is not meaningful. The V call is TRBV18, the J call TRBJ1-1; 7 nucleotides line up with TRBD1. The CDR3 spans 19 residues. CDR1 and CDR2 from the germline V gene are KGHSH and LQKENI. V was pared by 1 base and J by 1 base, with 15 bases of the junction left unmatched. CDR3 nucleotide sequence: TGTGCCAGCTCACCACTCCCCCGGGACAGCCTAGCCCGGAACACTGAAGCTTTCTTT. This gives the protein CASSPLPRDSLARNTEAFF.

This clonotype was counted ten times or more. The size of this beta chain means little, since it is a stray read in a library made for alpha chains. The CDR3 protein is CSVVWAGDISGANVLTF. The CDR3 bases are TGCAGCGTTGTCTGGGCAGGGGACATCTCTGGGGCCAACGTCCTGACTTTC. The V call is TRBV29-1, the J call TRBJ2-6; a weak D match, TRBD1 (6 bases). This CDR3 has 17 amino acids. CDR1 is SQVTM and CDR2 is ANQGSEA in the germline V gene. Trimming took off 4 bases at V and 0 bases at J, with 16 bases between the two ends.

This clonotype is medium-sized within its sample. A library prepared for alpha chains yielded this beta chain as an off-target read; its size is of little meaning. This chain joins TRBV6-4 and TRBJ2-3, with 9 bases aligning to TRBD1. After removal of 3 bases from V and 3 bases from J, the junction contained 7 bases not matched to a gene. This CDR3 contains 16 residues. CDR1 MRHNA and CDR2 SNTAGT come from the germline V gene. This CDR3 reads CASSENGGTGTDTQYF. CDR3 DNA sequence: TGTGCCAGCAGTGAGAATGGAGGGACAGGGACAGATACGCAGTATTTT.

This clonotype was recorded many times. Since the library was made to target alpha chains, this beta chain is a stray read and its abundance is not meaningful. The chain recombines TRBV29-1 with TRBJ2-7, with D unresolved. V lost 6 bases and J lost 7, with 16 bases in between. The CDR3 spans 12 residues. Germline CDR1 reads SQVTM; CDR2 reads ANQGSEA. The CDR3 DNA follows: TGCAGCGTGCATGGACCTTTCCCAGAGCAGTACTTC. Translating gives CSVHGPFPEQYF.